The source of this T cell receptor (beta chain) is a study of CD8 T cells in ankylosing spondylitis. TCRdb fed the 5' RACE reads into MiXCR, producing one record per CDR3 protein. The profile covers more than 250,000 distinct CDR3 sequences, with more than 9% appearing a single time and roughly 9.2% taken by the ten largest. Study-level points and caveats: Enrichment of disease-linked clones was reportedly significant in matched ankylosing spondylitis synovial fluid.

This clonotype was seen many times. Its antigen is unidentified. The CDR3 extends over 16 amino acids. V shed 0 bases and J shed 3 bases, with 15 bases lying between them. The germline V gene has CDR1 DFQATT and CDR2 SNEGSKA (reference sequence). This clonotype was sampled from a female donor with ankylosing spondylitis or in good health (not recorded which). Material for sequencing was blood, either unsorted or a sorted T cell fraction (not recorded which). The chain employs TRBV20-1 and TRBJ1-3, with D unclear. Here the CDR3 DNA reads TGCAGTGCTAGAGATATGCGCAGTCGAGGTGGAAACACCATATATTTT. Its translation is CSARDMRSRGGNTIYF.